One sample yielded the 9 T cell receptor beta chains listed below, sequenced in a study of T-cell reconstitution after alpha-beta-depleted transplantation in children. Unique molecular identifiers were used to barcode this TCRbeta library. TCRdb analysed the PCR reads with MiXCR anew, one entry per CDR3 protein. The table includes 450,000 to 550,000 distinct CDR3 sequences, around 10% detected once. The sample in question was PBMCs, mostly from graft donor cells, obtained 180 days after TCRalphabeta/CD19-depleted stem cell transplant. The receptors were sampled from a female patient aged 2-10 years who had a stem cell transplant for aplastic anemia, so the T cells may come from the graft donor.

The chain links TRBV28 to TRBJ2-1; a weak D match, TRBD2 (5 bases). Germline lookup yields CDR1 MDHEN and CDR2 SYDVKM. Trimming took off 6 bases at V and 1 base at J, with 13 bases between the two ends. The CDR3 runs to 15 residues. DNA of the CDR3: TGTGCCAGCAGATTACGGACTTATTCCTACAATGAGCAGTTCTTC. Amino acid sequence: CASRLRTYSYNEQFF.

The chain carries TRBV4-3 and TRBJ1-6; D ambiguous. CDR3 length: 16 amino acids. V was trimmed by 1 base and J by 6 bases, leaving 13 bases between them. Germline lookup yields CDR1 LGHNA and CDR2 YSLEER. Here the CDR3 DNA reads TGCGCCAGCAGCCAAGTCCTCCGGGAAAGTAATTCACCCCTCCACTTT. Translation gives CASSQVLRESNSPLHF.

DNA for the CDR3: TGTGCCAGCAGCTTAGAAACTGGATTCAATGAGCAGTTCTTC. Translating gives CASSLETGFNEQFF. The rearrangement links TRBV11-2 to TRBJ2-1; D gene unclear. Germline CDR1 reads SGHAT; CDR2 reads FQNNGV. Trimming removed 0 bases at V and 6 bases at J, with 9 bases between. CDR3 length equals 14 residues.

This clonotype was recorded at least ten times. The CDR3 nucleotides are TGTGCCAGCAGTTTTACCTCCTCCTCTTATGGCTACACCTTC. It yields the protein CASSFTSSSYGYTF. The gene calls are TRBV12-3 or TRBV12-4 and TRBJ1-2; D unclear. The CDR3 totals 14 residues. V was clipped by 3 bases and J by 5 bases, with 13 bases between them.

This clonotype has ten or more counts. The CDR3 sequence is CSVVREGQETQYF. CDR3 in DNA: TGCAGCGTTGTTAGGGAGGGCCAAGAGACCCAGTACTTC. V usage is TRBV29-1 and J usage is TRBJ2-5, with 7 bases fitting TRBD2. Germline lookup yields CDR1 SQVTM and CDR2 ANQGSEA. The J segment lost 1 base and the V segment lost 4 bases, leaving 3 bases of the junction unmatched. CDR3 length: 13 amino acids.

The rearrangement joins TRBV2 to TRBJ2-6; 7 nucleotides line up with TRBD1. CDR1 is SNHLY, CDR2 FYNNEI, per germline. This CDR3 has 18 amino acids. V shed 5 bases and J 3 bases; nucleotides not matched to a gene: 13. CDR3 protein: CASSFPTGYRGGANVLTF. The CDR3 DNA reads TGTGCCAGCAGTTTCCCGACAGGGTATAGAGGTGGGGCCAACGTCCTGACTTTC.

The J gene is TRBJ1-1, the V gene TRBV29-1; the D gene is possibly TRBD1 (5 bases). V was pared by 6 bases and J by 0 bases, with 17 bases between. Germline V gene lookup returns CDR1 SQVTM and CDR2 ANQGSEA. This CDR3 is built from 15 residues. For the CDR3, the DNA is TGCAGCGTCCGAGGAAAGGGGAGATTGAACACTGAAGCTTTCTTT. It translates to CSVRGKGRLNTEAFF.

This clonotype has ten or more counts. The chain is built from TRBV12-3 or TRBV12-4 and TRBJ2-6; D not resolved. V was trimmed by 2 bases and J by 0 bases, leaving 5 bases between them. CDR3 length equals 15 residues. CDR3 nucleotides: TGTGCCAGCAGTTTAACGGTCTCTGGGGCCAACGTCCTGACTTTC. Translated: CASSLTVSGANVLTF.

The chain has TRBV5-1 and TRBJ2-7; TRBD2 agrees at 8 bases. Germline V gives CDR1 SGHRS, CDR2 YFSETQ. With V trimmed by 0 bases and J by 4 bases, 9 bases remained unmatched. The CDR3 is 16 residues long. In DNA, the CDR3 is TGCGCCAGCAGCTTGGCGGGGGGGACAAGGCCTTACGAGCAGTACTTC. It encodes CASSLAGGTRPYEQYF.